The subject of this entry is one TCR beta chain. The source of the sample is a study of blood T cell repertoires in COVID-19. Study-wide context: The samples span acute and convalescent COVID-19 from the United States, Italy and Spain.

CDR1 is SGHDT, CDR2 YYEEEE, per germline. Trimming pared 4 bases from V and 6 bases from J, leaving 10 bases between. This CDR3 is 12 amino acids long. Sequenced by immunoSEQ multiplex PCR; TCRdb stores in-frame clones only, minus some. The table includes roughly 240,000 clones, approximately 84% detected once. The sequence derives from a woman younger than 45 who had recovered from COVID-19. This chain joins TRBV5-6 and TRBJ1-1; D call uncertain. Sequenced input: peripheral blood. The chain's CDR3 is CASSLLGPEAFF. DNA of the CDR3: TGTGCCAGCAGCCTGCTGGGCCCTGAAGCTTTCTTT.